The 24 T cell receptor beta chains below come from one sample, sequenced in a study of response to subunit inactivated influenza vaccine. TCRdb fed the RT-PCR reads into MiXCR, producing one record per CDR3 protein. Among approximately 480,000 distinct CDR3 sequences listed, 9.5% to 13% were seen once. Specimen: PBMCs from blood, collected 40 to 50 days after vaccination. The receptors here all came from a man in his forties or fifties who received an inactivated influenza vaccine.

At least ten counts were recorded for this clonotype. The chain links TRBV5-1 to TRBJ2-1; 14 bases fit TRBD2. CDR1 is SGHRS and CDR2 is YFSETQ in the germline V gene. The CDR3 extends over 17 amino acids. The J segment lost 7 bases and the V segment lost 4 bases, leaving 10 bases of the junction unmatched. The CDR3 here is CASSLMTSGRALNEQFF. Written as DNA, the CDR3 is TGCGCCAGCAGCCTGATGACTAGCGGGAGGGCCTTGAATGAGCAGTTCTTC. Full variable domain (missing parts from reference TRBV5-1 and TRBJ2-1): KAGVTQTPRYLIKTRGQQVTLSCSPISGHRSVSWYQQTPGQGLQFLFEYFSETQRNKGNFPGRFSGRQFSNSRSEMNVSTLELGDSALYLCASSLMTSGRALNEQFFGPGTRLTVL.

In its sample, this clonotype was seen many times. V gene TRBV28 combines with J gene TRBJ1-5; D may be TRBD1 (5 bases). Germline CDR1 reads MDHEN; CDR2 reads SYDVKM. This CDR3 has 14 amino acids. Trimming pared 2 bases from V and 6 bases from J, leaving 11 bases between. DNA for the CDR3: TGTGCCAGCAGTTTAGGCAGGGCCCCTCAGCCCCAGCATTTT. It is translated as CASSLGRAPQPQHF.

This chain links TRBV7-8 with TRBJ2-2, with D possibly matching TRBD1 (6 bases). V was shortened by 5 bases and J by 0 bases, with 13 bases between the two germline ends. Per the germline V gene, CDR1 is SGHVS and CDR2 is FQNEAQ. This CDR3 has 16 amino acids. CDR3 coding DNA: TGTGCCAGCAGCCCACGGACAGCTGCGAACACCGGGGAGCTGTTTTTT. Its translation: CASSPRTAANTGELFF.

This clonotype was counted ten times or more. The chain uses TRBV7-8 and TRBJ1-5, with no clear D. The CDR3 runs 13 residues. Trimming pared 1 base from V and 5 bases from J, leaving 6 bases between. The germline CDR1 and CDR2 sequences are SGHVS and FQNEAQ. As DNA, the CDR3 is TGTGCCAGCAGCTTAGGCCGGGATCAGCCCCAGCATTTT. As protein: CASSLGRDQPQHF.

This clonotype came up a few times. The genes are TRBV6-1 and TRBJ2-3; 7 bases agree with TRBD1. CDR1 is MNHNS and CDR2 is SASEGT in the germline V gene. There are 14 residues in the CDR3. The junction had 3 bases not matched to a gene; V was cut back by 6 bases and J by 0 bases. CDR3 DNA: TGTGCCAGCAGCAAGACAGGGAGCACAGATACGCAGTATTTT. It translates to CASSKTGSTDTQYF.

This clonotype was seen only a few times. The rearrangement links TRBV11-2 to TRBJ2-4, with 7 bases that match TRBD1. CDR3 size: 14 residues. V dropped 1 base and J dropped 9; count of bases not matched to a gene: 6. Germline V lookup: CDR1 SGHAT, CDR2 FQNNGV. The CDR3 nucleotides are TGTGCCAGCAGCTTAGGACAGGGTGGCAGCATTCAGTACTTC. Its protein is CASSLGQGGSIQYF.

This clonotype was seen at least ten times. The V call is TRBV6-5, the J call TRBJ1-6; possibly TRBD1 for D (6 bases). Germline CDR1 reads MNHEY; CDR2 reads SVGAGI. V lost 4 bases and J lost 7, with 14 bases in between. The CDR3 is made up of 15 amino acids. As DNA, the CDR3 is TGTGCCAGCAGTTCGGCGTGGACAGAAAATTCACCCCTCCACTTT. Translation: CASSSAWTENSPLHF.

The CDR3 loop is CASSVAHTGELFF. As DNA, the CDR3 is TGTGCCAGCAGCGTAGCGCACACCGGGGAGCTGTTTTTT. J is TRBJ2-2 and V is TRBV9; D is unclear. The CDR3 is 13 residues long. With 0 bases removed from V and 3 bases from J, the gap between germline ends came to 3 bases. Germline V CDR1 and CDR2: SGDLS, YYNGEE.

This sequence joins TRBV6-2 or TRBV6-3 and TRBJ1-4, with D perhaps TRBD1 (5 bases). Germline CDR1 is MNHEY and CDR2 is SVGEGT. The CDR3 consists of 14 residues. Trimming pared 5 bases from V and 8 bases from J, leaving 15 bases between. The CDR3 DNA reads as TGTGCCAGCAGTCGTGGGGCAGGGAACGAAAAACTGTTTTTT. Amino acid sequence: CASSRGAGNEKLFF.

This chain connects TRBV12-3 or TRBV12-4 to TRBJ1-2; 9 nucleotides match TRBD1. The CDR3 consists of 12 residues. The junction had 3 bases not matched to a gene; V was cut back by 6 bases and J by 7 bases. CDR3 amino acids: CASRNRGPGYTF. In DNA form, the CDR3 reads TGTGCCAGCAGGAACAGGGGGCCTGGCTACACCTTC.

The V gene is TRBV24-1, the J gene TRBJ2-3, with 10 positions matching TRBD1. V lost 7 bases and J lost 3; bases outside the gene matches: 6. Germline V gene lookup returns CDR1 KGHDR and CDR2 SFDVKD. The CDR3 runs to 15 residues. The CDR3 sequence: CATRAGTGDTDTQYF. In DNA form, the CDR3 reads TGTGCCACCAGAGCCGGGACAGGGGATACAGATACGCAGTATTTT.

The chain has TRBV28 and TRBJ2-6, with unresolved D. The germline CDR1 and CDR2 sequences are MDHEN and SYDVKM. This CDR3 comprises 15 residues. The V and J ends lost 7 bases and 4 bases respectively, with 14 bases between them. CDR3 residues: CASITSSLGANVLTF. Written as DNA, the CDR3 is TGTGCCAGCATAACGTCGAGTTTGGGGGCCAACGTCCTGACTTTC. Complete variable domain (other parts from reference TRBV28 and TRBJ2-6): DVKVTQSSRYLVKRTGEKVFLECVQDMDHENMFWYRQDPGLGLRLIYFSYDVKMKEKGDIPEGYSVSREKKERFSLILESASTNQTSMYLCASITSSLGANVLTFGAGSRLTVL.

This clonotype was picked up many times. This chain uses TRBV6-1 with TRBJ2-1; TRBD2 is a possible D gene (5 bases). Deletions cut 5 bases from V and 8 bases from J, with 13 bases between. Per germline, CDR1 MNHNS and CDR2 SASEGT. This CDR3 spans 13 amino acids. Here the CDR3 reads CASSPYTRDEQFF. CDR3 DNA sequence: TGTGCCAGCAGTCCGTACACTAGGGATGAGCAGTTCTTC.

V gene TRBV28 combines with J gene TRBJ2-3; D unclear. This CDR3 is built from 13 residues. V lost 7 bases, J lost 6 bases, and 14 bases lay in between. Germline CDR1 reads MDHEN; CDR2 reads SYDVKM. The CDR3 is CASKKGSRDTQYF. The CDR3 DNA follows: TGTGCCAGCAAAAAGGGCAGTCGGGATACGCAGTATTTT.

This clonotype was counted only a few times. This rearrangement joins TRBV13 to TRBJ2-1; no clear D. This CDR3 spans 15 amino acids. V was clipped by 4 bases and J by 4 bases, with 14 bases between them. Germline V lookup: CDR1 PRHDT, CDR2 FYEKMQ (reference sequence). CDR3 amino acids: CASSSKVGPYNEQFF. The CDR3 DNA reads TGTGCCAGCAGCTCGAAGGTTGGGCCGTACAATGAGCAGTTCTTC.

This clonotype turned up a few times. V gene TRBV10-3 combines with J gene TRBJ1-1, with 7 bases fitting TRBD1. V lost 6 bases to trimming and J lost 1 base; unmatched junction nucleotides: 8. This CDR3 is 15 amino acids long. Germline V gene sequence: CDR1 ENHRY, CDR2 SYGVKD. The CDR3 DNA sequence: TGTGCCATCAGCACCGGGACAGTAAGGAACACTGAAGCTTTCTTT. Translation gives CAISTGTVRNTEAFF.

The V gene is TRBV19, the J gene TRBJ2-7; TRBD1 matches at 9 bases. Germline V gives CDR1 LNHDA, CDR2 SQIVND (reference sequence). The CDR3 sequence is 16 residues long. V trimming: 5 bases; J trimming: 3 bases; junction bases outside the gene matches: 11. The CDR3: CASSYTSGTGNYEQYF. The DNA for the CDR3 is TGTGCCAGTAGTTACACCTCCGGGACAGGGAACTACGAGCAGTACTTC.

This clonotype has just a few counts. The J gene is TRBJ2-1, the V gene TRBV5-1; tentatively, D is TRBD1 (5 bases). The CDR3 sequence is 15 residues long. V gave up 0 bases and J gave up 6 bases, with 13 bases separating them. CDR1 is SGHRS and CDR2 is YFSETQ in the germline V gene. The CDR3 DNA reads TGCGCCAGCAGCTTGGTGGGGCGGAAACTCAATGAGCAGTTCTTC. This codes for CASSLVGRKLNEQFF.

The chain has TRBV2 and TRBJ1-3, with TRBD1 matching over 8 bases. In germline, CDR1 is SNHLY, CDR2 FYNNEI. CDR3 length equals 15 residues. V dropped 7 bases and J dropped 4; count of bases not matched to a gene: 9. CDR3 sequence (DNA): TGTGCCAGCACCCAACAGGGGGTCTCCGGAAACACCATATATTTT. This gives the protein CASTQQGVSGNTIYF.

This clonotype was detected many times. This chain connects TRBV7-9 to TRBJ2-3, with no clear D. There are 13 residues in the CDR3. V gave up 5 bases and J gave up 7 bases, with 13 bases separating them. Germline values: CDR1 SEHNR, CDR2 FQNEAQ (reference sequence). CDR3 coding DNA: TGTGCCAGCAGCCAAGACACCGAAAATACGCAGTATTTT. Its protein is CASSQDTENTQYF.

The CDR3 nucleotides are TGTGCCAGCAGCTTTCAGAGGGGGACCGGGGAGCTGTTTTTT. It translates to CASSFQRGTGELFF. The genes are TRBV7-2 and TRBJ2-2; D possibly corresponds to TRBD1 (6 bases). The CDR3 has 14 residues. Germline lookup yields CDR1 SGHTA and CDR2 FQGNSA. The V and J ends lost 3 bases and 5 bases respectively, with 10 bases between them.

This clonotype was detected only a few times. This chain connects TRBV18 to TRBJ2-7, with 7 bases identical to TRBD1. The germline CDR1 and CDR2 sequences are KGHSH and LQKENI. The CDR3 totals 14 residues. After removal of 6 bases from V and 4 bases from J, the junction contained 9 bases not matched to a gene. CDR3 sequence (DNA): TGTGCCAGCTCGCCCGGGACAGTCCAATACGAGCAGTACTTC. The encoded protein is CASSPGTVQYEQYF. The full variable domain, completed using reference TRBV18 and TRBJ2-7, is NAGVMQNPRHLVRRRGQEARLRCSPMKGHSHVYWYRQLPEEGLKFMVYLQKENIIDESGMPKERFSAEFPKEGPSILRIQQVVRGDSAAYFCASSPGTVQYEQYFGPGTRLTVT.

This clonotype was counted a few times. The chain uses TRBV2 and TRBJ2-2; D is ambiguous. Germline CDR1 is SNHLY and CDR2 is FYNNEI. The V gene lost 1 base and the J gene lost 1 base, with 16 bases spanning the gap. The CDR3 runs 18 residues. CDR3 DNA sequence: TGTGCCAGCAGTGAAGTCACGGGTATAGGGCTGAACACCGGGGAGCTGTTTTTT. Protein sequence: CASSEVTGIGLNTGELFF.

V is TRBV20-1 and J is TRBJ2-3; the match to TRBD2 covers 11 bases. With V trimmed by 4 bases and J by 4 bases, 4 bases remained unmatched. There are 14 residues in the CDR3. Germline V gene data show CDR1 as DFQATT and CDR2 as SNEGSKA (reference sequence). The CDR3, as DNA: TGCAGTGCTATTAGCGGGAGGGCCGCAGATACGCAGTATTTT. Its translation is CSAISGRAADTQYF.